Below, 11 T cell receptor beta chains from the same sample are listed, as sequenced in a study of blood T cell repertoires in COVID-19. Assay: immunoSEQ multiplex PCR; the TCRdb copy retains only in-frame clones and omits some. The sample has 200,000 to 250,000 clones; roughly 89% are singletons. The sample comprised peripheral blood. These receptors were collected from a man aged 25 to 40 who had recovered from COVID-19.

The chain recombines TRBV5-5 with TRBJ2-7; 7 bases line up with TRBD2. The CDR3 has 15 residues. V gave up 0 bases and J gave up 1 base; unmatched junction bases: 4. The germline CDR1 and CDR2 sequences are SGHKS and YYEKEE (reference sequence). This CDR3 is CASSLGLAASYEQYF. The DNA of the CDR3 is TGTGCCAGCAGCTTGGGCCTAGCGGCATCCTACGAGCAGTACTTC.

This clone was observed a few times. The chain carries TRBV12-3 or TRBV12-4 and TRBJ2-7, with TRBD1 matching over 9 bases. The V and J ends lost 5 bases and 9 bases, in that order; junction bases with no gene match: 8. The CDR3 is 13 amino acids. The CDR3 DNA reads TGTGCCAGCAGTCCCCAGGGACAGGGAGGGCAGTACTTC. This codes for CASSPQGQGGQYF.

This chain links TRBV5-1 with TRBJ1-1, with D possibly TRBD1 on 5 matching bases. The CDR3 contains 14 residues. CDR1 is SGHRS and CDR2 is YFSETQ in the germline V gene. The V end lost 0 bases, the J end lost 3 bases, and 9 bases lay between the germline ends. DNA of the CDR3: TGCGCCAGCAGCTTGGTAGGGGAGGACACTGAAGCTTTCTTT. Protein: CASSLVGEDTEAFF.

V and J are TRBV6-5 and TRBJ1-2; D possibly corresponds to TRBD1 (6 bases). Germline V gene sequence: CDR1 MNHEY, CDR2 SVGAGI. V was cut by 8 bases and J by 6 bases, with 16 bases left in between. The CDR3 is made up of 13 amino acids. CDR3 protein: CASRPTGRDGYTF. The DNA for the CDR3 is TGTGCCAGCCGACCCACAGGGCGGGATGGCTACACCTTC.

The chain couples TRBV19 to TRBJ1-5; 7 bases are a match to TRBD1. Germline assignment: CDR1 LNHDA and CDR2 SQIVND (reference sequence). V gave up 6 bases and J gave up 5 bases; unmatched junction bases: 7. This CDR3 contains 14 residues. The CDR3 reads CASRPDRAYQPQHF. The CDR3, as DNA: TGTGCCAGTAGGCCCGACAGGGCCTATCAGCCCCAGCATTTT.

The chain joins TRBV5-4 to TRBJ2-5, with D unclear. V shed 1 base and J shed 0 bases, with 10 bases lying between them. The CDR3 covers 15 residues. Germline V gene sequence: CDR1 SGHNT, CDR2 YYREEE (reference sequence). The CDR3 spells CASSLIYSHQETQYF. In DNA form, the CDR3 reads TGTGCCAGCAGCTTGATTTACAGTCACCAAGAGACCCAGTACTTC. Full variable domain (missing parts from reference TRBV5-4 and TRBJ2-5): ETGVTQSPTHLIKTRGQQVTLRCSSQSGHNTVSWYQQALGQGPQFIFQYYREEENGRGNFPPRFSGLQFPNYSSELNVNALELDDSALYLCASSLIYSHQETQYFGPGTRLLVL.

The V and J genes are TRBV12-5 and TRBJ2-3; 7 bases are shared with TRBD2. Germline CDR1 and CDR2: LGHNT and FRNRAP. Trimming cost V 5 bases and J 1 base; bases outside gene matches: 6. The CDR3 covers 15 residues. Here the CDR3 DNA reads TGTGCTAGTGGTCCTCAGCGGGGCGGCACAGATACGCAGTATTTT. Residues: CASGPQRGGTDTQYF.

The J gene is TRBJ1-1, the V gene TRBV5-1, with 9 bases lining up with TRBD1. The CDR3 consists of 14 residues. Germline V gene sequence: CDR1 SGHRS, CDR2 YFSETQ. Unmatched junction bases numbered 1, after V lost 1 base and J lost 3 bases. This chain's CDR3 is CASSLWTGDTEAFF. The CDR3 DNA follows: TGCGCCAGCAGCTTGTGGACAGGGGACACTGAAGCTTTCTTT.

The J gene is TRBJ1-2, the V gene TRBV19; a possible D gene is TRBD1 (5 bases). The CDR3 contains 13 residues. CDR1 is LNHDA, CDR2 SQIVND, per germline (reference sequence). V lost 3 bases, J lost 7 bases, and 12 bases lay in between. The CDR3 nucleotides are TGTGCCAGTAGTATGGGGCAGGGCTTTGGCTACACCTTC. This encodes CASSMGQGFGYTF.

This chain uses TRBV15 with TRBJ2-1; D ambiguous. V dropped 4 bases and J dropped 0 bases, with 13 bases sitting between them. From germline, CDR1 is LNHNV and CDR2 YYDKDF (reference sequence). The CDR3 loop spans 16 amino acids. The CDR3 bases are TGTGCCACCAGCACCAACAGAAGACCCTCCTACAATGAGCAGTTCTTC. The encoded protein is CATSTNRRPSYNEQFF. Variable domain in full (rest from reference TRBV15 and TRBJ2-1): DAMVIQNPRYQVTQFGKPVTLSCSQTLNHNVMYWYQQKSSQAPKLLFHYYDKDFNNEADTPDNFQSRRPNTSFCFLDIRSPGLGDTAMYLCATSTNRRPSYNEQFFGPGTRLTVL.

The chain joins TRBV5-5 to TRBJ2-7, with 7 bases matching TRBD1. Germline V gene data show CDR1 as SGHKS and CDR2 as YYEKEE (reference sequence). J was trimmed by 6 bases and V by 2 bases; bases with no gene match: 2. This CDR3 has 12 residues. The CDR3 protein is CASSLGGAEQYF. CDR3 DNA sequence: TGTGCCAGCAGCTTAGGGGGCGCCGAGCAGTACTTC.